These 28 T cell receptor beta chains came from one sample sequenced in a study of T cells in Graves' hyperthyroidism and ophthalmopathy. What was amplified from RNA transcripts were TCR beta CDR3 regions. Carried out on the TCR CDR3, a first-round RT-PCR used the HTBI primer set. TCRdb itself ran the multiplex PCR reads through MiXCR, one entry per CDR3 protein. The table records 550,000 to 650,000 distinct CDR3 sequences, about 15% of them present only once. The specimen sequenced was blood. These receptors all stem from a woman aged 40 to 50 with Graves' hyperthyroidism.

This clonotype was recorded at least ten times. As DNA, the CDR3 is TGTGCCAGCAGCTCCTGGGGGGGAGATCGCTTCCATGAGCAGTACTTC. This sequence encodes CASSSWGGDRFHEQYF. V gene TRBV5-4 combines with J gene TRBJ2-7; 7 bases are shared with TRBD2. The germline gives CDR1 SGHNT, CDR2 YYREEE (reference sequence). The CDR3 is made up of 16 amino acids. V dropped 3 bases and J dropped 7; count of bases not matched to a gene: 16.

V usage is TRBV27 and J usage is TRBJ2-5; D possibly corresponds to TRBD1 (6 bases). The ends were cut back, 5 bases at V and 1 base at J, with 20 bases in the middle. The CDR3 is 17 amino acids. Germline V gene lookup returns CDR1 MNHEY and CDR2 SMNVEV (reference sequence). The CDR3 here is CASSTLSGSDSQETQYF. The CDR3 DNA reads as TGTGCCAGCAGTACATTGTCGGGATCGGACAGCCAAGAGACCCAGTACTTC.

CDR3 loop: CASSMAGVGSEQYF. In DNA, the CDR3 is TGTGCCAGTAGTATGGCGGGAGTGGGGAGCGAGCAGTACTTC. This sequence joins TRBV19 and TRBJ2-7; 7 bases map to TRBD2. This CDR3 region has 14 residues. In germline, CDR1 is LNHDA, CDR2 SQIVND (reference sequence). V shed 3 bases, J shed 6 bases, and the junction held 8 bases outside the gene matches.

In its sample, this clonotype was seen many times. The chain employs TRBV2 and TRBJ2-5; TRBD2 agrees at 14 bases. CDR3 size: 15 residues. The trim removed 6 bases at V and 7 bases at J, leaving 7 bases unmatched. Per the germline V gene, CDR1 is SNHLY and CDR2 is FYNNEI. This CDR3 reads CASRGTSGGGVTQYF. The DNA for the CDR3 is TGTGCCAGCAGAGGGACTAGCGGGGGTGGGGTGACCCAGTACTTC.

This clonotype was detected only a few times. CDR3 nucleotides: TGCGCCAGCAGCCAAGATCAGGGGGGAGGTTCACCCCTCCACTTT. This encodes CASSQDQGGGSPLHF. The V call is TRBV4-1, the J call TRBJ1-6; 7 bases fit TRBD1. This CDR3 is built from 15 residues. V dropped 0 bases and J dropped 9; count of bases not matched to a gene: 5. Germline V gene data show CDR1 as MGHRA and CDR2 as YSYEKL.

The chain recombines TRBV9 with TRBJ1-4, with 9 bases matching TRBD1. The CDR3 is 15 residues long. CDR1 is SGDLS and CDR2 is YYNGEE in the germline V gene. J was trimmed by 7 bases and V by 4 bases; bases with no gene match: 8. The CDR3 protein is CASSRGGQGLEKLFF. Here the CDR3 DNA reads TGTGCCAGCAGCCGAGGGGGACAGGGCCTTGAAAAACTGTTTTTT. The full variable domain, completed using reference TRBV9 and TRBJ1-4, is DSGVTQTPKHLITATGQRVTLRCSPRSGDLSVYWYQQSLDQGLQFLIQYYNGEERAKGNILERFSAQQFPDLHSELNLSSLELGDSALYFCASSRGGQGLEKLFFGSGTQLSVL.

In its sample, this clonotype was seen a few times. The genes are TRBV7-2 and TRBJ2-3; D unclear. The CDR3 sequence is 14 residues long. Trimming removed 2 bases at V and 1 base at J, with 7 bases between. CDR1 and CDR2 from the germline V gene are SGHTA and FQGNSA. The CDR3, as DNA: TGTGCCAGCAGCTTACGCTGGGGCACAGATACGCAGTATTTT. Translated, it gives CASSLRWGTDTQYF.

As concerns this clonotype: A much larger clone sits a single nucleotide away, making a read error possible. This rearrangement joins TRBV24-1 to TRBJ2-7, with TRBD1 as a possible D gene (7 bases). Looked up from germline, CDR1 is KGHDR and CDR2 is SFDVKD. This CDR3 region has 15 residues. Trimming took off 5 bases at V and 2 bases at J, with 15 bases between the two ends. In nucleotides, the CDR3 is TGTGCCACCAGTGGTGCGGGGACAGAGACCTACGAGCAGTACTTC. This gives the protein CATSGAGTETYEQYF.

This clonotype was seen many times. The rearrangement joins TRBV28 to TRBJ2-2; D remains unclear. CDR1 and CDR2 from the germline V gene are MDHEN and SYDVKM. Between the trimmed V and J ends, which lost 8 bases and 4 bases, there was a span of 20 bases. CDR3 length: 16 residues. CDR3 DNA sequence: TGTGCCAGCCACAGCCCGTTGGGATCGGGCACCGGGGAGCTGTTTTTT. It codes for CASHSPLGSGTGELFF. The full variable domain, its missing parts supplied by reference TRBV28 and TRBJ2-2, is DVKVTQSSRYLVKRTGEKVFLECVQDMDHENMFWYRQDPGLGLRLIYFSYDVKMKEKGDIPEGYSVSREKKERFSLILESASTNQTSMYLCASHSPLGSGTGELFFGEGSRLTVL.

This chain links TRBV14 with TRBJ2-2; perhaps TRBD1 as D (6 bases). Germline V CDR1 and CDR2: SGHDN, FVKESK. This CDR3 has 15 residues. V was pared by 3 bases and J by 5 bases, with 13 bases between. CDR3 amino acids: CASSQGASKTGELFF. The CDR3 coding sequence is TGTGCCAGCAGCCAGGGGGCGAGTAAAACCGGGGAGCTGTTTTTT.

The sample holds many counts of this clonotype. CDR3: CASSEEGSSYNEQFF. CDR3 nucleotides: TGTGCCAGCAGTGAAGAGGGTAGCTCCTACAATGAGCAGTTCTTC. This chain joins TRBV2 and TRBJ2-1; D is undetermined. Trimming took 1 base from V and 0 from J, leaving 7 bases between them. The CDR3 loop spans 15 amino acids. The V gene's germline CDR1 is SNHLY and CDR2 FYNNEI.

The sample holds many counts of this clonotype. The gene calls are TRBV28 and TRBJ2-7; D may be TRBD1 (5 bases). The germline gives CDR1 MDHEN, CDR2 SYDVKM. The CDR3 sequence is 13 residues long. The V end lost 6 bases, the J end lost 4 bases, and 13 bases lay between the germline ends. As DNA, the CDR3 is TGTGCCAGCAGGCCAGGGAAGCGATACGAGCAGTACTTC. It is translated as CASRPGKRYEQYF.

This clonotype came up many times. The chain recombines TRBV28 with TRBJ2-6, with 9 bases fitting TRBD1. V lost 3 bases and J lost 1; bases outside the gene matches: 4. CDR3 length equals 17 residues. In germline, CDR1 is MDHEN, CDR2 SYDVKM. The CDR3 loop is CASSFEQGASGANVLTF. The DNA of the CDR3 is TGTGCCAGCAGTTTTGAACAGGGGGCATCTGGGGCCAACGTCCTGACTTTC.

This clonotype was counted at least ten times. The rearrangement uses TRBV12-3 or TRBV12-4 and TRBJ2-3; 10 nucleotides agree with TRBD2. Trimming took 5 bases from V and 5 from J; bases not matched to a gene: 10. The CDR3 length is 16 residues. The CDR3 DNA is TGTGCCAGCAGTAAAAGGCTAGCGGGAGTAATAGATACGCAGTATTTT. As protein: CASSKRLAGVIDTQYF.

This clonotype was seen a few times. The rearrangement joins TRBV4-2 to TRBJ1-4; 10 nucleotides line up with TRBD1. Per the germline V gene, CDR1 is LGHNA and CDR2 is YNFKEQ. Germline trimming cut 3 bases from V and 5 bases from J; bases unmatched to any gene: 3. This CDR3 comprises 15 residues. In nucleotides, the CDR3 is TGTGCCAGCAGCCATGACAGGGGGCGAAATGAAAAACTGTTTTTT. It encodes CASSHDRGRNEKLFF.

This clonotype came up a few times. This chain uses TRBV20-1 with TRBJ2-7, with unresolved D. The CDR3 totals 12 residues. Trimming stripped 3 bases from V and 2 bases from J, with 8 bases between. Germline CDR1 reads DFQATT; CDR2 reads SNEGSKA (reference sequence). The CDR3 bases are TGCAGTGCTAGCCACTCAGCCTACGAGCAGTACTTC. Amino acids: CSASHSAYEQYF.

This clonotype was observed at least ten times. The chain links TRBV6-1 to TRBJ2-2; possibly TRBD2 for D (5 bases). Per the germline V gene, CDR1 is MNHNS and CDR2 is SASEGT. V was cut by 2 bases and J by 7 bases, with 26 bases left in between. There are 19 residues in the CDR3. In nucleotides, the CDR3 is TGTGCCAGCAGTGAATCGGGCACGACCCGGACTCTTATCGTCGGGGAGCTGTTTTTT. This gives the protein CASSESGTTRTLIVGELFF.

This clonotype was detected ten times or more. V gene TRBV12-3 or TRBV12-4 combines with J gene TRBJ1-1, with D tentatively TRBD1 (5 bases). V lost 1 base, J lost 5 bases, and 14 bases lay in between. The CDR3 is 15 amino acids. The CDR3 reads CASSLGLAGGTEAFF. The CDR3 DNA reads TGTGCCAGCAGTTTAGGACTTGCGGGGGGTACTGAAGCTTTCTTT.

At least ten counts were recorded for this clonotype. J is TRBJ2-3 and V is TRBV7-9, with 8 bases lining up with TRBD2. V shed 4 bases and J 5 bases; nucleotides not matched to a gene: 5. CDR1 is SEHNR and CDR2 is FQNEAQ in the germline V gene (reference sequence). The CDR3 is 14 amino acids. The CDR3 coding sequence is TGTGCCAGCAGCTCCGAGCGGGAGATAGATACGCAGTATTTT. Protein sequence: CASSSEREIDTQYF.

This clonotype was picked up a small number of times. The V and J genes are TRBV4-1 and TRBJ2-2; maybe TRBD2 (6 bases). There are 17 residues in the CDR3. Trimming took 0 bases from V and 2 from J, leaving 13 bases between them. In germline, CDR1 is MGHRA, CDR2 YSYEKL. The CDR3 DNA is TGCGCCAGCAGCCAAGATTCGGGACTCCTCAACACCGGGGAGCTGTTTTTT. As protein: CASSQDSGLLNTGELFF.

Ten or more counts support this clonotype. The rearrangement joins TRBV5-8 to TRBJ2-3; TRBD2 agrees at 10 bases. With V trimmed by 4 bases and J by 5 bases, 7 bases remained unmatched. Germline CDR1 reads SGHTS; CDR2 reads YDEGEE. This CDR3 region has 15 residues. The chain's CDR3 is CASSPSGRALDTQYF. Written as DNA, the CDR3 is TGTGCCAGCAGCCCGAGCGGGAGGGCCCTAGATACGCAGTATTTT.

This clonotype was seen many times. The chain employs TRBV28 and TRBJ2-2, with a weak D call TRBD1 (5 bases). Germline assignment: CDR1 MDHEN and CDR2 SYDVKM. Trimming removed 4 bases from V and 0 bases from J, with 15 bases in between. The CDR3 has 17 residues. The CDR3: CASSSPITGSNTGELFF. The DNA of the CDR3 is TGTGCCAGCAGTTCCCCAATCACAGGTTCGAACACCGGGGAGCTGTTTTTT.

This clonotype was seen at least ten times. The V call is TRBV6-2 or TRBV6-3, the J call TRBJ2-7; tentative D call: TRBD2 (5 bases). CDR1 is MNHEY, CDR2 SVGEGT, per germline. The CDR3 covers 14 residues. V was trimmed by 4 bases and J by 3 bases, leaving 13 bases between them. Here the CDR3 DNA reads TGTGCCAGCAGTTCGAGCGGTACCCTCTACGAGCAGTACTTC. This encodes CASSSSGTLYEQYF.

The table lists this clonotype with many counts. This rearrangement joins TRBV12-3 or TRBV12-4 to TRBJ2-1, with unresolved D. This CDR3 comprises 16 residues. V was clipped by 2 bases and J by 6 bases, with 17 bases between them. The CDR3 loop is CASSLRSGIIGNEQFF. CDR3 DNA: TGTGCCAGCAGTTTAAGATCAGGCATTATTGGCAATGAGCAGTTCTTC.

This clonotype was counted many times. The chain couples TRBV2 to TRBJ2-3; D gene unclear. This CDR3 spans 14 amino acids. From germline, CDR1 is SNHLY and CDR2 FYNNEI. Trimming stripped 2 bases from V and 2 bases from J, with 8 bases between. CDR3 region: CASSERHNTDTQYF. The CDR3 coding sequence is TGTGCCAGCAGTGAAAGACATAACACAGATACGCAGTATTTT. The complete variable domain, with remaining parts taken from reference TRBV2 and TRBJ2-3, reads EPEVTQTPSHQVTQMGQEVILRCVPISNHLYFYWYRQILGQKVEFLVSFYNNEISEKSEIFDDQFSVERPDGSNFTLKIRSTKLEDSAMYFCASSERHNTDTQYFGPGTRLTVL.

This clonotype was picked up many times. V usage is TRBV12-3 or TRBV12-4 and J usage is TRBJ1-1; tentative D call: TRBD1 (6 bases). This CDR3 comprises 14 residues. The germline V and J ends were trimmed by 4 bases and 5 bases, with 14 bases remaining between them. The CDR3 loop is CASSSDSRFTEAFF. For the CDR3, the DNA is TGTGCCAGCAGTTCGGACAGCCGATTTACTGAAGCTTTCTTT.

This clonotype was observed at least ten times. The V gene is TRBV20-1, the J gene TRBJ2-7; TRBD1 or TRBD2 may be the D gene (5 bases each). Between the trimmed V and J ends, which lost 5 bases and 7 bases, there was a span of 18 bases. The CDR3 contains 13 residues. Germline V gene data show CDR1 as DFQATT and CDR2 as SNEGSKA (reference sequence). This CDR3 reads CSALKWGSREQYF. In nucleotides, the CDR3 is TGCAGTGCTCTGAAGTGGGGGTCGAGGGAGCAGTACTTC.

This clonotype has ten or more counts. V and J are TRBV27 and TRBJ2-1, with TRBD2 matching 7 bases. J was trimmed by 9 bases and V by 2 bases; bases with no gene match: 13. Germline V gene data show CDR1 as MNHEY and CDR2 as SMNVEV (reference sequence). The CDR3 consists of 16 residues. For the CDR3, the DNA is TGTGCCAGCAGTTTAAGGGGACTAAGTGTTAGGGGTGAGCAGTTCTTC. This translates into CASSLRGLSVRGEQFF.